The 6 T cell receptor beta chains presented below share a single source sample, sequenced in a study of blood T cells in healthy people across ages. Using a J-beta primer mix together with a sample-barcoded 5' primer, a second PCR was run for about 6 to 11 cycles. Using its own MiXCR run on the 5' RACE reads, TCRdb lists one record per CDR3 protein. The table records 600,000 to 850,000 distinct CDR3 sequences, roughly 47% of them present only once. What was sequenced was blood. The source of these receptors is a woman aged 55-69 years in good health.

This clonotype was seen a handful of times. The V and J genes are TRBV7-2 and TRBJ1-2; 7 positions match TRBD1. This CDR3 spans 13 amino acids. V trimming: 0 bases; J trimming: 7 bases; junction bases outside the gene matches: 2. Germline CDR1 is SGHTA and CDR2 is FQGNSA. The CDR3 DNA reads as TGTGCCAGCAGCTTAGCAGGGGGCAGTGGCTACACCTTC. Translation: CASSLAGGSGYTF.

The sample holds many counts of this clonotype. J is TRBJ2-1 and V is TRBV7-7; maybe TRBD2 (5 bases). The CDR3 is 13 residues long. From germline, CDR1 is SSHAT and CDR2 FNYEAQ (reference sequence). Trimming pared 1 base from V and 5 bases from J, leaving 6 bases between. The CDR3 DNA follows: TGTGCCAGCAGCTTAGGGAGGAACAATGAGCAGTTCTTC. It is translated as CASSLGRNNEQFF.

The chain combines TRBV7-2 with TRBJ2-3, with a tentative D call TRBD2 (6 bases). The ends were cut back, 2 bases at V and 5 bases at J, with 20 bases in the middle. Germline V gives CDR1 SGHTA, CDR2 FQGNSA. CDR3 length: 17 amino acids. The CDR3 protein is CASSLRGLGMGRDTQYF. The CDR3, as DNA: TGTGCCAGCAGCTTACGGGGACTGGGGATGGGGAGAGATACGCAGTATTTT.

The gene calls are TRBV27 and TRBJ2-5; 8 bases are shared with TRBD2. Germline V gene sequence: CDR1 MNHEY, CDR2 SMNVEV (reference sequence). V was pared by 3 bases and J by 5 bases, with 14 bases of the junction left unmatched. The CDR3 spans 17 residues. The DNA of the CDR3 is TGTGCCAGCAGTTTTCGAGGGACTAGATTTTCCCAGGAGACCCAGTACTTC. Its protein product is CASSFRGTRFSQETQYF.

This clonotype was found a few times. The V and J genes are TRBV28 and TRBJ1-5, with D perhaps matching TRBD1 (5 bases). Germline V lookup: CDR1 MDHEN, CDR2 SYDVKM. The V end was cut by 2 bases, the J end by 4 bases, with 9 bases between. The CDR3 is 14 amino acids. The CDR3 here is CASSLQAGNQPQHF. As DNA, the CDR3 is TGTGCCAGCAGTTTACAGGCAGGGAATCAGCCCCAGCATTTT.

The sample holds one count of this clonotype. The CDR3 DNA follows: TGCAGCATACTTGGGGGCACAGATACGCAGTATTTT. It specifies CSILGGTDTQYF. The chain has TRBV29-1 and TRBJ2-3; unclear D gene. The CDR3 totals 12 residues. Per the germline V gene, CDR1 is SQVTM and CDR2 is ANQGSEA. V was pared by 8 bases and J by 1 base, with 10 bases between.